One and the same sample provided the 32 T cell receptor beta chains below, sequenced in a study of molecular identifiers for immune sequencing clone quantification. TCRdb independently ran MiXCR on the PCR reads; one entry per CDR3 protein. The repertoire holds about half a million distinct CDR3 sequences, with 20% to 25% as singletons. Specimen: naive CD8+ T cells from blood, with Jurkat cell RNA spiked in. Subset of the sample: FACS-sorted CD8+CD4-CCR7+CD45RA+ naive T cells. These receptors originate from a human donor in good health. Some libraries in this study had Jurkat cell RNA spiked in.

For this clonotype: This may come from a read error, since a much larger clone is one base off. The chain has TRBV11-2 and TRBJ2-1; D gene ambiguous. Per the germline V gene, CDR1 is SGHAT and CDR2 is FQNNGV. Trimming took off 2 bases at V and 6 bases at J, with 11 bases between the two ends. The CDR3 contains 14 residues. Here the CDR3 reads CASSLNVPGNEQFF. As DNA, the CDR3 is TGTGCCAGCAGCTTAAATGTTCCGGGCAATGAGCAGTTCTTC.

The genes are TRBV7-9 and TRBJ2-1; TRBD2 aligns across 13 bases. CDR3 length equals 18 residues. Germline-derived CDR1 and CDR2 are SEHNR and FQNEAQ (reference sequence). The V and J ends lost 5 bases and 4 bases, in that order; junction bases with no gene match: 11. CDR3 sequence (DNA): TGTGCCAGCAGCCCAGGGACTAGCGGGGCCTATGGGTACAATGAGCAGTTCTTC. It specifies CASSPGTSGAYGYNEQFF.

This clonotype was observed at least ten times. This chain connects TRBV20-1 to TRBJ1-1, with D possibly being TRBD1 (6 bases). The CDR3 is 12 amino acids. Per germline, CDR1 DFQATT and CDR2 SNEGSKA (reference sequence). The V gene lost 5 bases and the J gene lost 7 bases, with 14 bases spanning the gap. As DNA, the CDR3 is TGCAGTGCTCTTACGAGGACAGTTGAAGCTTTCTTT. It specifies CSALTRTVEAFF.

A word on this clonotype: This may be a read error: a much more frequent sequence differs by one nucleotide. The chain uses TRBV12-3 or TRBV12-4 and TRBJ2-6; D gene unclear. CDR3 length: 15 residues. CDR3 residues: CASGLARSGANVLTF. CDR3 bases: TGTGCCAGCGGTTTAGCTCGCTCTGGGGCCAACGTCCTGACTTTC.

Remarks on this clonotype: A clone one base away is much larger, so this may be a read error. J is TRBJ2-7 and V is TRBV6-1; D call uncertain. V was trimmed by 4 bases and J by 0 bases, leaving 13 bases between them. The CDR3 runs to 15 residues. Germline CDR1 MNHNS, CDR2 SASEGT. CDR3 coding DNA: TGTGCCAGCAGTGTCCGCCCGATTTCCTCCTACGAGCAGTACTTC. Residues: CASSVRPISSYEQYF.

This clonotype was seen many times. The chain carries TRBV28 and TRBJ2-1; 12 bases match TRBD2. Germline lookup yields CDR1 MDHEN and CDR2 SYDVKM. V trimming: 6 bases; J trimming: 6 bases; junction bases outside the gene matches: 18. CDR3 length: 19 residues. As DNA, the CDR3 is TGTGCCAGCAGCCCAGCTGAGACGCTAGCGGGAGGGTCGGGCAATGAGCAGTTCTTC. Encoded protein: CASSPAETLAGGSGNEQFF.

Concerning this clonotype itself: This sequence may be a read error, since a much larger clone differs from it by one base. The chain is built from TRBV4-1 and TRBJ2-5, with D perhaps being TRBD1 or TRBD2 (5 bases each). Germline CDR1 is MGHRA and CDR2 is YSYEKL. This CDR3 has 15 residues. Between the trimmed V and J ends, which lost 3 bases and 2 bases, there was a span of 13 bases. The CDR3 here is CASSQVGAKQETQYF. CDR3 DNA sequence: TGCGCCAGCAGCCAGGTCGGGGCAAAACAAGAGACCCAGTACTTC.

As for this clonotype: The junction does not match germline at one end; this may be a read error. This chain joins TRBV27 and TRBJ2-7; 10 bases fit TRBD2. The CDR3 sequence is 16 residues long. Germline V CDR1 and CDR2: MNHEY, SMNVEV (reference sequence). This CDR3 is CAGSTLAGGPLYEQYF. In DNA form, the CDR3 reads TGTGCCGGCAGTACCTTAGCGGGAGGCCCCCTCTACGAGCAGTACTTC.

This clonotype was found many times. The CDR3 spells CASSSQGARYEQYF. The CDR3 region has the DNA TGTGCCAGCAGCTCGCAGGGGGCAAGGTACGAGCAGTACTTC. The rearrangement uses TRBV7-9 and TRBJ2-7, with 8 bases that match TRBD1. The V segment lost 4 bases and the J segment 4 bases; nucleotides outside the gene matches: 6. Germline V gene data show CDR1 as SEHNR and CDR2 as FQNEAQ (reference sequence). This CDR3 is 14 amino acids long.

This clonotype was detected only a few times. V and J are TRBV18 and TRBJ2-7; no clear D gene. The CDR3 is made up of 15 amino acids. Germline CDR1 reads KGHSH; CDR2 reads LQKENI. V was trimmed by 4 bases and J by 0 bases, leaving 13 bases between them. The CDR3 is CASSQRSISSYEQYF. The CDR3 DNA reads TGTGCCAGCTCACAGAGGTCTATTAGCTCCTACGAGCAGTACTTC. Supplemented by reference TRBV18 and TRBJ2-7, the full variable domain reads NAGVMQNPRHLVRRRGQEARLRCSPMKGHSHVYWYRQLPEEGLKFMVYLQKENIIDESGMPKERFSAEFPKEGPSILRIQQVVRGDSAAYFCASSQRSISSYEQYFGPGTRLTVT.

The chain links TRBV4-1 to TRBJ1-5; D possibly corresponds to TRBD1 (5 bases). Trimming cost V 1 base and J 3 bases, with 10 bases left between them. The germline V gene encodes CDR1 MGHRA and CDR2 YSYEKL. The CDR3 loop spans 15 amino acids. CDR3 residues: CASSQAEGFNQPQHF. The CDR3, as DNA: TGCGCCAGCAGCCAAGCTGAGGGGTTCAATCAGCCCCAGCATTTT.

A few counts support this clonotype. In nucleotides, the CDR3 is TGTGCCAGCAGAGACGGACTAGCGGGGGGCCAAGAGACCCAGTACTTC. This codes for CASRDGLAGGQETQYF. The rearrangement uses TRBV12-3 or TRBV12-4 and TRBJ2-5; 14 bases map to TRBD2. V was pared by 6 bases and J by 1 base, with 4 bases of the junction left unmatched. This CDR3 region has 16 residues.

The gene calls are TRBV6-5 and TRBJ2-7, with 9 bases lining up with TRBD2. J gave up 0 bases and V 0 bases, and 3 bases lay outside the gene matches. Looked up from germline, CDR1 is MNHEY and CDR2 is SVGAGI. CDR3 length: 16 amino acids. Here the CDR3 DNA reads TGTGCCAGCAGTTACTCGAGCGGGAGGAGCTCCTACGAGCAGTACTTC. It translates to CASSYSSGRSSYEQYF.

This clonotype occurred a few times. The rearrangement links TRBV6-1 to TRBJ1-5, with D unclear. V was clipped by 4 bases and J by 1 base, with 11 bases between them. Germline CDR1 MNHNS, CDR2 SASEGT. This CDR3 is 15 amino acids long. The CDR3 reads CASSGLGNSNQPQHF. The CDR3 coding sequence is TGTGCCAGCAGTGGGCTCGGGAACAGCAATCAGCCCCAGCATTTT.

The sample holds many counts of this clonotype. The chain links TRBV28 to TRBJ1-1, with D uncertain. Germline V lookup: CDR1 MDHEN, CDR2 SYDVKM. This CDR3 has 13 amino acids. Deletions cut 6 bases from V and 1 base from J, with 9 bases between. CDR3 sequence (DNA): TGTGCCAGCAGCTCTAAGTGGAACACTGAAGCTTTCTTT. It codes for CASSSKWNTEAFF.

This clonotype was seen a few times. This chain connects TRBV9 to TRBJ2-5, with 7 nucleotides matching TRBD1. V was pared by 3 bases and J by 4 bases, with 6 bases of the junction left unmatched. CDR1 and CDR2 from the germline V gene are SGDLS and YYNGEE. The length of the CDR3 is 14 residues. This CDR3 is CASSDPGQLETQYF. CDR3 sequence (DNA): TGTGCCAGCAGCGATCCGGGACAGTTAGAGACCCAGTACTTC.

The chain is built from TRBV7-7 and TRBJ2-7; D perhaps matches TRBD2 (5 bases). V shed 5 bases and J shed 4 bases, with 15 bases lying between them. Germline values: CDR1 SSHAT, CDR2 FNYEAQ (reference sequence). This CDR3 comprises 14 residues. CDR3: CASSPALGGYEQYF. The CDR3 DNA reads TGTGCCAGCAGCCCCGCATTGGGCGGGTACGAGCAGTACTTC.

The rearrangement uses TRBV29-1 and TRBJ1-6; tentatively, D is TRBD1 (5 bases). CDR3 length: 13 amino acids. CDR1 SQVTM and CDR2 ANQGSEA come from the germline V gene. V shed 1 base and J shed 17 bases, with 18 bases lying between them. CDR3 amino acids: CSVEGNTGPSFHF. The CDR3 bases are TGCAGCGTTGAAGGTAATACGGGGCCTTCGTTCCACTTT. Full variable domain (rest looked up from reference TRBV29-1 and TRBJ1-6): SAVISQKPSRDICQRGTSLTIQCQVDSQVTMMFWYRQQPGQSLTLIATANQGSEATYESGFVIDKFPISRPNLTFSTLTVSNMSPEDSSIYLCSVEGNTGPSFHFGNGTRLTVT.

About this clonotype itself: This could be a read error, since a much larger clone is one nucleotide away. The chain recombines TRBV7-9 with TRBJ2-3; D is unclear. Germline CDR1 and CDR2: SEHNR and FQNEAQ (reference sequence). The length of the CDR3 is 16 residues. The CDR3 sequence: CTSSLEGELPSDTQYF. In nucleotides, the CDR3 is TGTACCAGCAGCTTAGAAGGCGAACTCCCATCGGATACGCAGTATTTT.

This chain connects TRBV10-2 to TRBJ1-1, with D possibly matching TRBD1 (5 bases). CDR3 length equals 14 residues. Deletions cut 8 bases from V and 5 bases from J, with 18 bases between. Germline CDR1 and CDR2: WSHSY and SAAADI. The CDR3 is CASSVGGMGTEAFF. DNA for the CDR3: TGCGCCAGCTCAGTGGGGGGGATGGGGACTGAAGCTTTCTTT.

The CDR3, as DNA: TGTGCCAGTAATCCAGACTCAACTAATGAAAAACTGTTTTTT. Translating it yields CASNPDSTNEKLFF. V is TRBV19 and J is TRBJ1-4; D unclear. The germline V gene encodes CDR1 LNHDA and CDR2 SQIVND (reference sequence). The CDR3 extends over 14 amino acids. The V end lost 7 bases, the J end lost 0 bases, and 9 bases lay between the germline ends.

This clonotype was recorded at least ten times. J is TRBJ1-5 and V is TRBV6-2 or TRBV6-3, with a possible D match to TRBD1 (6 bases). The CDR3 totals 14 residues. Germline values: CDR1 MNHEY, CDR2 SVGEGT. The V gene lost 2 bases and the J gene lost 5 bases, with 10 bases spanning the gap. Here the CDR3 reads CASSYNGGDQPQHF. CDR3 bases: TGTGCCAGCAGTTACAACGGGGGCGATCAGCCCCAGCATTTT.

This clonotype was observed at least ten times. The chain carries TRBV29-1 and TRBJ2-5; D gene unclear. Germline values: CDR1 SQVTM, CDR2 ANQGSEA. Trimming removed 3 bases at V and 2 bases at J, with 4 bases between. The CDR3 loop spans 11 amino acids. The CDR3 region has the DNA TGCAGCGTTGAGGGACAAGAGACCCAGTACTTC. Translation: CSVEGQETQYF.

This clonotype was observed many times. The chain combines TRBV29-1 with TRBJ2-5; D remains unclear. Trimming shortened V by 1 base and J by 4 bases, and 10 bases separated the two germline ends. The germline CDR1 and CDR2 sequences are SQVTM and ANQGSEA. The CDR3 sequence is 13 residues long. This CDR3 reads CSVEGWRAETQYF. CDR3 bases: TGCAGCGTTGAAGGCTGGCGAGCAGAGACCCAGTACTTC. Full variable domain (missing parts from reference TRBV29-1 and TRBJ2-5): SAVISQKPSRDICQRGTSLTIQCQVDSQVTMMFWYRQQPGQSLTLIATANQGSEATYESGFVIDKFPISRPNLTFSTLTVSNMSPEDSSIYLCSVEGWRAETQYFGPGTRLLVL.

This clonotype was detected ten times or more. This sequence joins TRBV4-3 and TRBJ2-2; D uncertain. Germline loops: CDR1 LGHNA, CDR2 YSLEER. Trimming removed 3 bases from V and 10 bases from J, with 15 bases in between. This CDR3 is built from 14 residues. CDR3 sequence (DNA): TGCGCCAGCAGCCAGGAAGTCGACTTTGAGGAGCTGTTTTTT. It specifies CASSQEVDFEELFF.

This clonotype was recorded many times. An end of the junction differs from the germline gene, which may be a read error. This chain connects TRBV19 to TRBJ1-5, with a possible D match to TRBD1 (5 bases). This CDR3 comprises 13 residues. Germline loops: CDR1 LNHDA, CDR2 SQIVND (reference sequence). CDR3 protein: CASSWGFDQPQHF. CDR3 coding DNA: TGCGCCAGCAGCTGGGGGTTCGATCAGCCCCAGCATTTT.

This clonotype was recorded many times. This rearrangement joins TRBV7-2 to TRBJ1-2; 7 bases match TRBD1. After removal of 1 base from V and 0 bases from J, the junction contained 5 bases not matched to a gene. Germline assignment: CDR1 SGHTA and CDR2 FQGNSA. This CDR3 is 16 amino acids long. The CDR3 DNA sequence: TGTGCCAGCAGCTTAGTTGCAGGGGGTCCTAACTATGGCTACACCTTC. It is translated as CASSLVAGGPNYGYTF.

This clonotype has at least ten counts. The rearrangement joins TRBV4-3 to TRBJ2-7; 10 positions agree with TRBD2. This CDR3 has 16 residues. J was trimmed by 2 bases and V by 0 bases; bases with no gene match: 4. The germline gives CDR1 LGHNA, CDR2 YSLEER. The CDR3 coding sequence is TGCGCCAGCAGCCAAGATGTAGCGGGAGGAACCTACGAGCAGTACTTC. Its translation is CASSQDVAGGTYEQYF.

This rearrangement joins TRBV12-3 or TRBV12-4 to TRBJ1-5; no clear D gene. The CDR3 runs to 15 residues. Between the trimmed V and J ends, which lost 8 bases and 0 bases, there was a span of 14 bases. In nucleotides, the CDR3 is TGTGCCAGCGGCAAAGGAACTACTAGCAATCAGCCCCAGCATTTT. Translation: CASGKGTTSNQPQHF.

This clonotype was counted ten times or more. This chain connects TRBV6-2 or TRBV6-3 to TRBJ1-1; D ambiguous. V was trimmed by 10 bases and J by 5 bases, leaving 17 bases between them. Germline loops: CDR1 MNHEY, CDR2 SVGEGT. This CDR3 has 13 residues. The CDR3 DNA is TGTGCCACCGCCCTTGGAGGTTGGACTGAAGCTTTCTTT. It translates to CATALGGWTEAFF.

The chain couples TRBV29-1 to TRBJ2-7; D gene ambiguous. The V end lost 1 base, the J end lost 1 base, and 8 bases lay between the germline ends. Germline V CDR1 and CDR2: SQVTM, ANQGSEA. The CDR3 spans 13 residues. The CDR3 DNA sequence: TGCAGCGTTGAAGGGTTTAGATCCTACGAGCAGTACTTC. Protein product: CSVEGFRSYEQYF.

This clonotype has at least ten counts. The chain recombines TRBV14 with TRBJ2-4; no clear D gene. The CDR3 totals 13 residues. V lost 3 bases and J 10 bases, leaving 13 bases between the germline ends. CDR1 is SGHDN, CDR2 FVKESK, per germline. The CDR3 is CASSHLADMIQYF. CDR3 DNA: TGTGCCAGCAGCCACTTGGCCGATATGATTCAGTACTTC. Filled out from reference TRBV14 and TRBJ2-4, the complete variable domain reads EAGVTQFPSHSVIEKGQTVTLRCDPISGHDNLYWYRRVMGKEIKFLLHFVKESKQDESGMPNNRFLAERTGGTYSTLKVQPAELEDSGVYFCASSHLADMIQYFGAGTRLSVL.